The TCR beta chain described here comes from a study of patients and donors after allogeneic stem cell transplantation. A single record per CDR3 protein comes from TCRdb applying MiXCR to the RT-PCR reads. Of approximately 99,000 distinct CDR3 sequences listed, 35% to 45% are singletons. Germline V gene data show CDR1 as MDHEN and CDR2 as SYDVKM. Trimming stripped 3 bases from V and 12 bases from J, with 9 bases between. CDR3 size: 12 residues. The chain combines TRBV28 with TRBJ1-6; the D is unclear. The sequence derives from a human donor who was either an allogeneic HSCT recipient or a stem cell or donor lymphocyte infusion donor (not recorded which). It is not recorded whose cells these are; they may come from a transplant donor. The specimen sequenced was blood, either unsorted or a sorted T cell fraction (not recorded which). This CDR3 reads CASSLGGKPLHF. The DNA for the CDR3 is TGTGCCAGCAGTTTGGGAGGGAAACCCCTCCACTTT.